This T cell receptor (delta chain) originates from a study of Vδ1+ human thymocytes. Study-level results: Unlike peripheral blood Vdelta1+ controls, thymic delta-chain sequences included approximately 20% Vdelta2 and few Vdelta3. Thymic TRG and TRD repertoires appeared highly polyclonal, with Gaussian CDR3 length distributions.

The sorted cells were CD3+ Vdelta1+ Vdelta2- thymocytes from alphabeta-depleted thymus. This clone was detected only a few times. The antigen is unknown. Sequences come from RNA converted to cDNA by reverse transcription. Multiplex PCR used pooled V-gene forward primers and a constant-region reverse primer to amplify CDR3s. TCRdb called clones anew from the multiplex PCR reads with CATT. The data contain roughly 50,000 delta-chain clones, about a sixth of them singletons. The V gene end was trimmed by 0 bases and the J gene end by 3 bases; junction bases not matched to a gene: 9. This CDR3 spans 18 amino acids. The germline gives CDR1 TSWWSYY, CDR2 QGS.

Sequenced sample: Vdelta1+ gamma-delta thymocytes from the thymus. Subset denoted: FACS-sorted CD3+ TCRalphabeta- TCRVdelta1+ TCRVdelta2- thymocytes. This sequence was found in a boy under two years old who had congenital heart surgery. The V and J genes are TRDV1 and TRDJ1; 11 nucleotides line up with TRDD3. As DNA, the CDR3 is TGTGCTCTTGGGGAACTGGGCCGTCACTGGGGGATAGCCGATAAACTCATCTTT. It translates to CALGELGRHWGIADKLIF.